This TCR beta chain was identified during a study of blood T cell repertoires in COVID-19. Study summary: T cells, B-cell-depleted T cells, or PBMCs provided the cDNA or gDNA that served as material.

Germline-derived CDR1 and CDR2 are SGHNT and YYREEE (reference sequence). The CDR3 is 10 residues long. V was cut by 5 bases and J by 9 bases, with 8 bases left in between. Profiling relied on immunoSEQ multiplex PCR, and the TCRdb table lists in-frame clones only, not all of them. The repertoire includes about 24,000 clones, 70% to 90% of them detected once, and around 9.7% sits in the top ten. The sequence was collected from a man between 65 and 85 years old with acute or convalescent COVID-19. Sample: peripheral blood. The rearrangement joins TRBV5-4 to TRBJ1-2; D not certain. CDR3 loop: CASRGDRYTF. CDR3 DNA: TGTGCCAGCAGGGGAGATCGCTACACCTTC.